This entry lists 21 T cell receptor beta chains sequenced from one sample in a study of blood T cell repertoires in COVID-19. Profiling relied on immunoSEQ multiplex PCR, and the TCRdb table lists in-frame clones only, not all of them. The sample contains 300,000 to 400,000 clones, approximately 88% of which appear only once. Specimen: PBMCs or T cells enriched from blood (not recorded which). These receptor sequences come from a man between 25 and 39 years old who had recovered from COVID-19.

The gene calls are TRBV9 and TRBJ2-7; D is ambiguous. CDR1 is SGDLS and CDR2 is YYNGEE in the germline V gene. The CDR3 covers 13 residues. Deletions cut 0 bases from V and 0 bases from J, with 4 bases between. The CDR3 nucleotides read TGTGCCAGCAGCGTAGGGCTCTCCTACGAGCAGTACTTC. Translated: CASSVGLSYEQYF.

This clone was detected only once. The chain employs TRBV4-2 and TRBJ2-7, with TRBD1 matching over 7 bases. The CDR3 length is 17 residues. With V trimmed by 0 bases and J by 0 bases, 8 bases remained unmatched. Germline V gives CDR1 LGHNA, CDR2 YNFKEQ. The CDR3 sequence: CASSQEVGRGTSYEQYF. The CDR3 nucleotides are TGTGCCAGCAGCCAAGAAGTCGGCAGGGGGACCTCCTACGAGCAGTACTTC.

The chain joins TRBV30 to TRBJ1-1; tentatively, D is TRBD1 (5 bases). Looked up from germline, CDR1 is GTSNPN and CDR2 is SVGIG (reference sequence). The V end was cut by 0 bases, the J end by 3 bases, with 5 bases between. CDR3 size: 12 residues. The CDR3 DNA reads as TGTGCCTGGAGTGTAGGGGACACTGAAGCTTTCTTT. Translating it yields CAWSVGDTEAFF.

This clone has only one observation. This chain joins TRBV7-6 and TRBJ2-7; 12 bases are shared with TRBD1. The V gene end was trimmed by 5 bases and the J gene end by 0 bases; junction bases not matched to a gene: 17. The CDR3 runs 20 residues. From germline, CDR1 is SGHVS and CDR2 FNYEAQ. As DNA, the CDR3 is TGTGCCAGCAGCCAACACCGGGACAGGGGGCAACCACCGAGCTCCTACGAGCAGTACTTC. Amino acids: CASSQHRDRGQPPSSYEQYF. Filled out from reference TRBV7-6 and TRBJ2-7, the complete variable domain reads GAGVSQSPRYKVTKRGQDVALRCDPISGHVSLYWYRQALGQGPEFLTYFNYEAQQDKSGLPNDRFSAERPEGSISTLTIQRTEQRDSAMYRCASSQHRDRGQPPSSYEQYFGPGTRLTVT.

The chain joins TRBV6-5 to TRBJ1-6; possibly TRBD1 for D (5 bases). CDR3 length: 13 residues. Trimming pared 9 bases from V and 7 bases from J, leaving 13 bases between. Germline V gene sequence: CDR1 MNHEY, CDR2 SVGAGI. The CDR3 DNA follows: TGTGCCAGTCACTGGGGGGTAAATTCACCCCTCCACTTT. It is translated as CASHWGVNSPLHF.

This rearrangement joins TRBV2 to TRBJ2-7; 7 bases map to TRBD1. The junction had 22 bases not matched to a gene; V was cut back by 9 bases and J by 2 bases. The germline CDR1 and CDR2 sequences are SNHLY and FYNNEI. This CDR3 region has 18 residues. The CDR3 reads CARGTPYTQGPNPYEQYF. In DNA form, the CDR3 reads TGTGCCAGGGGGACCCCTTACACACAGGGGCCAAACCCCTACGAGCAGTACTTC.

V is TRBV28 and J is TRBJ1-4; D is unclear. The length of the CDR3 is 15 residues. Trimming left V 8 bases short and J 0 bases short, with 13 bases between. Germline lookup yields CDR1 MDHEN and CDR2 SYDVKM. The CDR3 DNA is TGTGCCAGCGTCCGAGCGGCAGCAACTAATGAAAAACTGTTTTTT. Translation: CASVRAAATNEKLFF.

CDR3 protein: CASSTLGQGEGDTQYF. The CDR3 nucleotides are TGTGCCAGCAGCACCCTCGGGCAGGGGGAAGGAGATACGCAGTATTTT. The chain combines TRBV7-9 with TRBJ2-3; 7 positions agree with TRBD1. CDR3 length: 16 residues. Germline loops: CDR1 SEHNR, CDR2 FQNEAQ (reference sequence). Trimming cost V 5 bases and J 5 bases; bases outside gene matches: 13.

The chain joins TRBV3-1 (or the pseudogene TRBV3-2) to TRBJ2-1, with D possibly TRBD1 on 6 matching bases. The CDR3 is 15 residues long. V was clipped by 1 base and J by 6 bases, with 13 bases between them. Germline V gives CDR1 LGHDT, CDR2 YNNKEL (reference sequence). The CDR3: CASSQGWGPGNEQFF. DNA for the CDR3: TGTGCCAGCAGCCAAGGCTGGGGGCCGGGCAATGAGCAGTTCTTC.

The genes are TRBV28 and TRBJ1-1, with TRBD1 as a possible D gene (6 bases). Trimming shortened V by 3 bases and J by 11 bases, and 13 bases separated the two germline ends. CDR1 is MDHEN and CDR2 is SYDVKM in the germline V gene. This CDR3 is 12 amino acids long. CDR3 in DNA: TGTGCCAGCAGTTTTTCGGGGGGCGGCGCTTTCTTT. Encoded protein: CASSFSGGGAFF. The complete variable domain, with remaining parts taken from reference TRBV28 and TRBJ1-1, reads DVKVTQSSRYLVKRTGEKVFLECVQDMDHENMFWYRQDPGLGLRLIYFSYDVKMKEKGDIPEGYSVSREKKERFSLILESASTNQTSMYLCASSFSGGGAFFGQGTRLTVV.

The chain is built from TRBV15 and TRBJ2-7; 8 bases line up with TRBD1. With V trimmed by 5 bases and J by 0 bases, 9 bases remained unmatched. The CDR3 consists of 16 residues. Germline V gene data show CDR1 as LNHNV and CDR2 as YYDKDF (reference sequence). CDR3 sequence reads: CATSGWTGTLSYEQYF. CDR3 bases: TGTGCCACCAGCGGATGGACAGGGACCCTCTCCTACGAGCAGTACTTC.

The chain uses TRBV5-1 and TRBJ1-1; possible D gene TRBD1, 6 bases. This CDR3 is 13 amino acids long. The V gene's germline CDR1 is SGHRS and CDR2 YFSETQ. Between the trimmed V and J ends, which lost 3 bases and 7 bases, there was a span of 13 bases. CDR3 nucleotide sequence: TGCGCCAGCAGCTCTTCAGGGGCGGGTGAAGCTTTCTTT. This codes for CASSSSGAGEAFF.

V and J are TRBV7-9 and TRBJ1-1, with TRBD1 matching over 7 bases. This CDR3 region has 15 residues. The trim removed 5 bases at V and 1 base at J, leaving 7 bases unmatched. The V gene's germline CDR1 is SEHNR and CDR2 FQNEAQ (reference sequence). The DNA for the CDR3 is TGTGCCAGCAGCCCTAGACGGACAGGGAACACTGAAGCTTTCTTT. This codes for CASSPRRTGNTEAFF.

This rearrangement joins TRBV10-3 to TRBJ1-2, with a tentative D call TRBD1 (6 bases). CDR3 length equals 14 residues. CDR1 and CDR2 from the germline V gene are ENHRY and SYGVKD. V lost 2 bases and J 1 base, leaving 8 bases between the germline ends. CDR3 DNA sequence: TGTGCCATCAGTGAGACAGGGAGTAACTATGGCTACACCTTC. As protein: CAISETGSNYGYTF.

The genes are TRBV2 and TRBJ2-3; D is possibly TRBD2 (6 bases). This CDR3 spans 15 amino acids. Germline-derived CDR1 and CDR2 are SNHLY and FYNNEI. Trimming took 5 bases from V and 5 from J, leaving 17 bases between them. CDR3 sequence: CASSRGTSSGDTQYF. As DNA, the CDR3 is TGTGCCAGCAGTCGCGGGACTTCCTCGGGAGATACGCAGTATTTT. The whole variable domain, filled in from reference TRBV2 and TRBJ2-3, reads EPEVTQTPSHQVTQMGQEVILRCVPISNHLYFYWYRQILGQKVEFLVSFYNNEISEKSEIFDDQFSVERPDGSNFTLKIRSTKLEDSAMYFCASSRGTSSGDTQYFGPGTRLTVL.

On this clone: This sample also contains other DNA sequences that code for the same CDR3. The chain has TRBV28 and TRBJ1-5; D gene unclear. This CDR3 has 14 amino acids. Germline lookup yields CDR1 MDHEN and CDR2 SYDVKM. V was trimmed by 3 bases and J by 0 bases, leaving 6 bases between them. DNA of the CDR3: TGTGCCAGCAGTTTTCCCGGTAGCAATCAGCCCCAGCATTTT. The encoded protein is CASSFPGSNQPQHF.

The chain combines TRBV5-4 with TRBJ1-1, with D maybe TRBD1 (5 bases). Trimming pared 5 bases from V and 6 bases from J, leaving 14 bases between. The CDR3 has 13 amino acids. Germline assignment: CDR1 SGHNT and CDR2 YYREEE (reference sequence). The CDR3 coding sequence is TGTGCCAGCAGACTAACAGGTGAAGCTGAAGCTTTCTTT. It yields the protein CASRLTGEAEAFF.

This clone was recorded once. One end of the junction is discordant with germline, which a read error may explain. The CDR3 loop reads CASSTPPGQGSF. The CDR3 nucleotides read TGTGCCAGCAGTACCCCCCCGGGACAGGGCAGTTTC. This chain uses TRBV6-2 or TRBV6-3 with TRBJ1-2; 9 bases are shared with TRBD1. This CDR3 contains 12 residues. Per germline, CDR1 MNHEY and CDR2 SVGEGT.

The chain recombines TRBV7-6 with TRBJ1-1, with D possibly matching TRBD1 (5 bases). Germline CDR1 reads SGHVS; CDR2 reads FNYEAQ. The CDR3 is 15 amino acids. V was clipped by 2 bases and J by 1 base, with 11 bases between them. The CDR3 region is CASSLSGGPNTEAFF. The CDR3 DNA reads as TGTGCCAGCAGCTTATCGGGGGGTCCGAACACTGAAGCTTTCTTT.

This chain connects TRBV3-1 (or the pseudogene TRBV3-2) to TRBJ2-4; no clear D. Looked up from germline, CDR1 is LGHDT and CDR2 is YNNKEL (reference sequence). The CDR3 runs 15 residues. Trimming removed 1 base from V and 0 bases from J, with 7 bases in between. CDR3: CASSQGVTAKNIQYF. CDR3 sequence (DNA): TGTGCCAGCAGCCAAGGCGTCACAGCCAAAAACATTCAGTACTTC.

The chain couples TRBV30 to TRBJ1-1, with 8 bases matching TRBD1. This CDR3 has 13 residues. Trimming cost V 1 base and J 7 bases; bases outside gene matches: 5. Germline V CDR1 and CDR2: GTSNPN, SVGIG (reference sequence). CDR3 residues: CAWSARGLSEAFF. DNA of the CDR3: TGTGCCTGGAGTGCCAGGGGGCTTAGTGAAGCTTTCTTT.